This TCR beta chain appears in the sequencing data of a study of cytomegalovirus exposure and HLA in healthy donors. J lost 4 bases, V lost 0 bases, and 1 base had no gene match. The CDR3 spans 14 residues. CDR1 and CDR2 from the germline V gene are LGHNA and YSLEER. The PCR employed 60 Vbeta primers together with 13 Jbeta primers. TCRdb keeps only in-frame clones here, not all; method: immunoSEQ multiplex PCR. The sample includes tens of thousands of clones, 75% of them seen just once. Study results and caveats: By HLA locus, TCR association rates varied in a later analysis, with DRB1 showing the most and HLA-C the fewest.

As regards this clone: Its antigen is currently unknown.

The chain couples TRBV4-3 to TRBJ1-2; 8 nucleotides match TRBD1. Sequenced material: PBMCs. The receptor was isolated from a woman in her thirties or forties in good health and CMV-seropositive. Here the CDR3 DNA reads TGCGCCAGCAGCCAAGAACAGGGGGTCTATGGCTACACCTTC. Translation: CASSQEQGVYGYTF.